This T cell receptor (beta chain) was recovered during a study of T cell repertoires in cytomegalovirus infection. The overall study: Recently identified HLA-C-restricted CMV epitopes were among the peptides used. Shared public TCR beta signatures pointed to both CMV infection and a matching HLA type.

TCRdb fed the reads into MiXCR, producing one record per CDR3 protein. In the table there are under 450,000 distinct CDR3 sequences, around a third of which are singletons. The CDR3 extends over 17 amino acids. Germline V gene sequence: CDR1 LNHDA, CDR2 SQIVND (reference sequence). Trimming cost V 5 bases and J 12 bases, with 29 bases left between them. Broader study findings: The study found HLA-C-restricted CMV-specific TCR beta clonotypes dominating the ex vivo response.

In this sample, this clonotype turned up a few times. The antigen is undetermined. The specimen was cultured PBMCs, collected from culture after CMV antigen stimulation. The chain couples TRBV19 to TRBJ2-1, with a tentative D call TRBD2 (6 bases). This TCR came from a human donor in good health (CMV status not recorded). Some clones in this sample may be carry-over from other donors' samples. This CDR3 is CASSPPRGGSLRRGQFF. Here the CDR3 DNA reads TGTGCCAGTAGTCCCCCCCGAGGAGGGAGCCTCCGGAGGGGGCAGTTCTTC. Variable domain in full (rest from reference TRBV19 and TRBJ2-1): DGGITQSPKYLFRKEGQNVTLSCEQNLNHDAMYWYRQDPGQGLRLIYYSQIVNDFQKGDIAEGYSVSREKKESFPLTVTSAQKNPTAFYLCASSPPRGGSLRRGQFFGPGTRLTVL.